This TCR beta chain comes out of a study of T cell responses to AZD1222 COVID-19 vaccine. Study results and limitations: Spike-specific TCR breadth and depth grew following two AZD1222 doses. Unmutated variant regions reportedly attract nearly half of all spike-specific TCRs. Donor demographics were predominantly white British with a female majority; clonal diversity may be underestimated.

Only in-frame clones appear in the TCRdb table, and some are missing; sequencing was by immunoSEQ multiplex PCR. The sample holds 70,000 to 85,000 clones, 83% seen once. V lost 2 bases and J lost 6, with 16 bases in between. CDR1 and CDR2 from the germline V gene are LGHNA and YNFKEQ. The CDR3 is 16 amino acids. In the case of this clone: Its antigen remains unidentified.

This clonotype was obtained from an adult who received the AZD1222 COVID-19 vaccine. V and J are TRBV4-2 and TRBJ2-2; possibly TRBD1 for D (6 bases). The starting material was peripheral blood, obtained 28 days after the second AZD1222 dose. CDR3 DNA sequence: TGTGCCAGCAGCCAATCCAACAGGGTCCTAGCCGGGGAGCTGTTTTTT. It translates to CASSQSNRVLAGELFF.